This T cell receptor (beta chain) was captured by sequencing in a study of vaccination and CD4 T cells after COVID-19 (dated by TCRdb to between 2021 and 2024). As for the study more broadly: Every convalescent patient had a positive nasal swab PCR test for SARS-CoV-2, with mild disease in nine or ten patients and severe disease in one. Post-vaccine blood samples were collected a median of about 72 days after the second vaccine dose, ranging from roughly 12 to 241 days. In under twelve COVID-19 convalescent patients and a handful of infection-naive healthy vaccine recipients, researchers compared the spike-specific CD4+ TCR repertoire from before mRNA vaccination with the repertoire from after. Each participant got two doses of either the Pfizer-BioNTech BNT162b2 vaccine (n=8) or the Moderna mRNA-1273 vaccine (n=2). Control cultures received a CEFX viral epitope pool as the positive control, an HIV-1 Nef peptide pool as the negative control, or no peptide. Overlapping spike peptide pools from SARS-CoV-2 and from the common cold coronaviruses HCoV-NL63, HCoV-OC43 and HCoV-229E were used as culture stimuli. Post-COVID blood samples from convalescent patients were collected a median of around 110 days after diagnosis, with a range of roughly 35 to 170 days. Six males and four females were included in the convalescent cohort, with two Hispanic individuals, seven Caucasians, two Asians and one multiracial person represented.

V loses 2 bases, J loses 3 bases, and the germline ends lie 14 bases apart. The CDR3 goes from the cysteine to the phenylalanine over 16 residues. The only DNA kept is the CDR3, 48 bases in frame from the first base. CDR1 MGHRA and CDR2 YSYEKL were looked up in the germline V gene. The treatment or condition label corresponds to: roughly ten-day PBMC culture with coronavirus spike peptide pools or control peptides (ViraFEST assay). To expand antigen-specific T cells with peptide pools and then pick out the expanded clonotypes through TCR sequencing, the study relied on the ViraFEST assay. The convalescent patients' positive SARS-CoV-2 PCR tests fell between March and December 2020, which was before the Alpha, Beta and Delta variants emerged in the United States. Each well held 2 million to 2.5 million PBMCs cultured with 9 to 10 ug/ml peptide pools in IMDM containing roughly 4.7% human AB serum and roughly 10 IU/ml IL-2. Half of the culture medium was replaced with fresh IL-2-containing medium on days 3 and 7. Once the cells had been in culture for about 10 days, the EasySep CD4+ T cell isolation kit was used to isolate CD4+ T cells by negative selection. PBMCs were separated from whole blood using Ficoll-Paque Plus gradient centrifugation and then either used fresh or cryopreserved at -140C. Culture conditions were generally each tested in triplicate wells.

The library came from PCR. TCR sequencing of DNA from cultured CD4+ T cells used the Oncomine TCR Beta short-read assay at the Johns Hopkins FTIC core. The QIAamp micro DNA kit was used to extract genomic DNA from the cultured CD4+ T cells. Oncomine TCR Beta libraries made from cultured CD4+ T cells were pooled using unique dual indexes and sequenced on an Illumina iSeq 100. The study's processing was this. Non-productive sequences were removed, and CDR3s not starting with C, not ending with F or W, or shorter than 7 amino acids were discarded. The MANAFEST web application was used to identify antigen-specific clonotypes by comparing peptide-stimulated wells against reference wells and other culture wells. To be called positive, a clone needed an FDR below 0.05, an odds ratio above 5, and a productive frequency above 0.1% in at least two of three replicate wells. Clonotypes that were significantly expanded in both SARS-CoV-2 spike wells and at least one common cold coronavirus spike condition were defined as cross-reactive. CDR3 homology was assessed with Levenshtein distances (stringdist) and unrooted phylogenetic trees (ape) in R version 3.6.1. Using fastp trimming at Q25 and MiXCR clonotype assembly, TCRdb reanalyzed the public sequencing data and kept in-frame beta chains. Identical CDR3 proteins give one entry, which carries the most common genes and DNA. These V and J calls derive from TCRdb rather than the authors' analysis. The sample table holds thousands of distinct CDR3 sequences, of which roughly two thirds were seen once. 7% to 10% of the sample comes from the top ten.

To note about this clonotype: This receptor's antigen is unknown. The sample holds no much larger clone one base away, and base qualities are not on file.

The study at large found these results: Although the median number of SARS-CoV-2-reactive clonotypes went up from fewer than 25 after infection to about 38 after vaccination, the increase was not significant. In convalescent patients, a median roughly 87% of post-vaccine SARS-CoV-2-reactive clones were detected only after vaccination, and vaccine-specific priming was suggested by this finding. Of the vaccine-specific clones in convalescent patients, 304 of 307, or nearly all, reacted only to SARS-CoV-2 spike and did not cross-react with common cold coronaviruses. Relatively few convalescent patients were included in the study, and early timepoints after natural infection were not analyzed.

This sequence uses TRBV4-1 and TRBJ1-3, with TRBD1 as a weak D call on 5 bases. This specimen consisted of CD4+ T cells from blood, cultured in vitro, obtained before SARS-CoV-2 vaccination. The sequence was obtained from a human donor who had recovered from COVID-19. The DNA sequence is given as TGCGCCAGCAGCCAACCGGGACGGTCGGTTGGAAACACCATATATTTT. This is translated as CASSQPGRSVGNTIYF.